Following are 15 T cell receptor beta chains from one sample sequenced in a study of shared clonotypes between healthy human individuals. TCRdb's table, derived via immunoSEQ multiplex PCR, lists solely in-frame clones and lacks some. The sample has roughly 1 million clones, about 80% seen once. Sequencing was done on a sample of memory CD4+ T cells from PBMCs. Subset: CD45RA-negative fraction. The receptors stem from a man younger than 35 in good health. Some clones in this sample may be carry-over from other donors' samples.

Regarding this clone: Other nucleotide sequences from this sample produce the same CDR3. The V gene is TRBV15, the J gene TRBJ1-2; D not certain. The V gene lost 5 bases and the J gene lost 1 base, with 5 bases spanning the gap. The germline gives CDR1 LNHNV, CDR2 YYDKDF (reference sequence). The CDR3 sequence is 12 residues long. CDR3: CATSRDNYGYTF. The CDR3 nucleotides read TGTGCCACCAGCCGGGATAACTATGGCTACACCTTC.

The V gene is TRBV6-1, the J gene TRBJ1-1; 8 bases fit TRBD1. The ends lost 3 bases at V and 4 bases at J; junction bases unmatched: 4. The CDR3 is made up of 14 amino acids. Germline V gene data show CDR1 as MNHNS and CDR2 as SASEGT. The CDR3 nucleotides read TGTGCCAGCAGTGATGACAGGGGTGGCACTGAAGCTTTCTTT. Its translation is CASSDDRGGTEAFF.

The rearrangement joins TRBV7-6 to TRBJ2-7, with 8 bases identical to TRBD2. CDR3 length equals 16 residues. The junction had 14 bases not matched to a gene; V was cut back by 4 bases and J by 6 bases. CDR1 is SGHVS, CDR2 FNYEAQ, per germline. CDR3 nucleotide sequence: TGTGCCAGCAGCTCATACGCCTCGGGGGCGGGGGGCGAGCAGTACTTC. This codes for CASSSYASGAGGEQYF.

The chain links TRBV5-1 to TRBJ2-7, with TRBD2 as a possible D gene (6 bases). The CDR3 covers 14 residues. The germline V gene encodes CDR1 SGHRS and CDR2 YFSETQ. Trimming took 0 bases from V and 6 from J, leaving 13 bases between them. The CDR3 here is CASSLENMEGEQYF. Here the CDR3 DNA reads TGCGCCAGCAGCTTGGAGAATATGGAGGGCGAGCAGTACTTC.

The CDR3 DNA is TGCGCCAGCAGCCAGGACGGGACAGGGGCCGGGGAGCTGTTTTTT. Translating gives CASSQDGTGAGELFF. The chain employs TRBV5-1 and TRBJ2-2; 10 nucleotides align to TRBD1. CDR3 length: 15 amino acids. Germline trimming cut 4 bases from V and 6 bases from J; bases unmatched to any gene: 6. The germline CDR1 and CDR2 sequences are SGHRS and YFSETQ.

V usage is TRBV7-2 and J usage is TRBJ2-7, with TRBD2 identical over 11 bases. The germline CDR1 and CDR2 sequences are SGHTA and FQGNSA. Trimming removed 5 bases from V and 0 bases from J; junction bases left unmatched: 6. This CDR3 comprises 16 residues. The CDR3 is CASSPRTSGYSYEQYF. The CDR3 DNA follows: TGTGCCAGCAGCCCAAGGACTAGCGGGTACTCCTACGAGCAGTACTTC.

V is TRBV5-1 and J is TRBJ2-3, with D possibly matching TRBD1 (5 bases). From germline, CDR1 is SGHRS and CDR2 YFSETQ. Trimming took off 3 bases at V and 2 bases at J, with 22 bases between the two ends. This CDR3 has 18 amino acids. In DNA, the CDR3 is TGCGCCAGCAGCTCAACATTTCAAGGGGTAACCATCACAGATACGCAGTATTTT. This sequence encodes CASSSTFQGVTITDTQYF.

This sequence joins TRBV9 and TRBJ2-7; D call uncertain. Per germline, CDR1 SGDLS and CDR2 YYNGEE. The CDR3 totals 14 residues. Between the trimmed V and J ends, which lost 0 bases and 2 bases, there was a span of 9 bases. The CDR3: CASSVAPGAYEQYF. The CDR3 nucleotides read TGTGCCAGCAGCGTAGCGCCAGGCGCCTACGAGCAGTACTTC.

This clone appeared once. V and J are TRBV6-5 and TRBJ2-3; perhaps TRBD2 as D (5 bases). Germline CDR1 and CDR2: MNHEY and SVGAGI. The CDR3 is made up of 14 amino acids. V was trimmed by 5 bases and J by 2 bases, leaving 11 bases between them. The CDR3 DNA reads TGTGCCAGCAGTGCGGGCCAGAACACAGATACGCAGTATTTT. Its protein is CASSAGQNTDTQYF.

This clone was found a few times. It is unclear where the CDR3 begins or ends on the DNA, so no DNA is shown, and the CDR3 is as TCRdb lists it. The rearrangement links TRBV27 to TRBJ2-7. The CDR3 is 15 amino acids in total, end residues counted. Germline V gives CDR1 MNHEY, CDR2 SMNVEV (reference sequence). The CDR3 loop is CASSFFGNGEYEQYF.

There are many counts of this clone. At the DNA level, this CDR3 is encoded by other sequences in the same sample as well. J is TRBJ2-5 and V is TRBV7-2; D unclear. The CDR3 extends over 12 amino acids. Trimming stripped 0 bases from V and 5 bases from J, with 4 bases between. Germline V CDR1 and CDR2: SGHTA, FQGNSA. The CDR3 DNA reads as TGTGCCAGCAGCTTAGCAGGGGAGACCCAGTACTTC. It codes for CASSLAGETQYF. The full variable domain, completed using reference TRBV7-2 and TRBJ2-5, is GAGVSQSPSNKVTEKGKDVELRCDPISGHTALYWYRQSLGQGLEFLIYFQGNSAPDKSGLPSDRFSAERTGGSVSTLTIQRTQQEDSAVYLCASSLAGETQYFGPGTRLLVL.

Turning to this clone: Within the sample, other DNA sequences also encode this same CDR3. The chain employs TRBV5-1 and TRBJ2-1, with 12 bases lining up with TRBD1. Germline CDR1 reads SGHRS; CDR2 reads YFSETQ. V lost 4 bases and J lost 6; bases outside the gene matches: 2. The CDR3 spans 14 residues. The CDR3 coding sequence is TGCGCCAGCAGCCCGGGACAGGGGGCCAATGAGCAGTTCTTC. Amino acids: CASSPGQGANEQFF. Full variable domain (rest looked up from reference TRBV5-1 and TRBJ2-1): KAGVTQTPRYLIKTRGQQVTLSCSPISGHRSVSWYQQTPGQGLQFLFEYFSETQRNKGNFPGRFSGRQFSNSRSEMNVSTLELGDSALYLCASSPGQGANEQFFGPGTRLTVL.

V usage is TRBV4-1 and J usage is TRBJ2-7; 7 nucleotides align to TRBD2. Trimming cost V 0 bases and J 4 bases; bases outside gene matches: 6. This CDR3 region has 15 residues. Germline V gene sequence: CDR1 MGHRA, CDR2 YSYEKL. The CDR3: CASSQDLAEAYEQYF. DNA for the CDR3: TGCGCCAGCAGCCAAGATCTAGCGGAGGCGTACGAGCAGTACTTC.

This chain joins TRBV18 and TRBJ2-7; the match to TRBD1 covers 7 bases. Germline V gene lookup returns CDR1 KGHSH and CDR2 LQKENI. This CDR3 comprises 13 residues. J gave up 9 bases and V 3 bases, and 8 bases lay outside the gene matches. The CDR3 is CASSPRENRGQYF. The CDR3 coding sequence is TGTGCCAGCTCACCTAGGGAAAACAGGGGGCAGTACTTC.

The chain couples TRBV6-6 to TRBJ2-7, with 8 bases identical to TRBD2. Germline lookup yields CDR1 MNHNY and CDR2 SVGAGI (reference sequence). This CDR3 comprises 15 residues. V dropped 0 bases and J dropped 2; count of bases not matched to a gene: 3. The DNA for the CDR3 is TGTGCCAGCAGTTACTCCCGGGAGGGCCCCTACGAGCAGTACTTC. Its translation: CASSYSREGPYEQYF.